This section outlines one T cell receptor beta chain sequence together with its context. This clone's antigen is unknown. Base qualities were left out, and no much larger clone turns up one base away. The data belong to a study of tumor-infiltrating T cells and Merkel cell polyomavirus (dated by TCRdb to between 2016 and 2019). Background on the whole study: In Merkel cell carcinoma patients, the study examined CD8+ T cells specific for the Merkel cell polyomavirus KLL epitope. Patients presented at varying disease stages and were followed for a median of about three years, with a range of 1. Patients received varied, non-standardized therapies including chemotherapy, radiation and immunotherapies. TRB sequencing was performed on KLL-tetramer-sorted cells from blood or tumor-infiltrating lymphocytes in roughly 15 samples, as well as on some 12 matched whole-tumor samples. Most of the whole-tumor samples were approximately 25-micron curls sectioned from formalin-fixed, paraffin-embedded tissue blocks. Across the study, one tumor sample was obtained as a frozen nodal tumor digest and one as a flash-frozen core biopsy of a metastasis.

Robust positive staining for Merkel cell polyomavirus Large T antigen was observed by immunohistochemistry in the tumors of all patients. Eleven to twelve Merkel cell carcinoma patients were included, each with robust KLL-tetramer+ populations (above 0.04% of CD8+ T cells) in blood and/or cultured TIL. All patients were identified as Caucasian, and a median age of roughly 65 years (range about 50 to 85 years) was recorded. For patients with unknown primaries who presented with nodal disease, or in cases where primary tissue was insufficient, lymph node tumors were analyzed. Library preparation was by the immunoSEQ multiplex PCR assay. Adaptive Biotechnologies (Seattle, WA) carried out genomic DNA extraction, TRB sequencing and normalization. The published analysis was carried out like this. To compute clonality, the Shannon entropy of productive TRB sequences was normalized by log2 of unique productive sequences and then subtracted from one. KLL-specific clonotypes in tumors were identified by matching TCRbeta CDR3 amino acid sequences with those from each patient's tetramer-sorted sample. TCRdb retrieved this table from immuneACCESS and kept in-frame rearrangements only. Not all clones are present; in checked studies, unresolved V genes account for under half, and no reason is known for the remainder. The DNA gave D and trimming, while V, J and clone size come from that table. In all, the sample holds about 25,000 clones, and 70% to 90% of those were seen once. Around 2.5% of the sample is held by the ten biggest clonotypes.

Overall study outcomes, separate from this receptor: Because only a single viral epitope was studied, T cells directed against other Merkel cell polyomavirus epitopes were not captured. A higher fraction of KLL-specific T cells within tumors (about 1.8-20% versus about 0-0.15%) was associated with significantly better MCC-specific survival. KLL-specific TRB repertoires were diverse and mostly private, with just one public clonotype, shared by two patients, among 397 unique sequences. One limitation of the study is the small sample size (n ≈ 12 patients). A greater number of unique KLL-specific clonotypes in tumors (about 5-120 vs 0-3) was associated with a significant advantage in MCC-specific survival (P = 0.0051).

The CDR3 contains 15 residues, cysteine and phenylalanine counted. Only the CDR3 DNA is retained, 45 bases long and in frame from the first base. The sample consisted of lymph node tissue. The sequence joins TRBV12-2 to TRBJ2-1; TRBD2, the table's D call, lacks a check against the DNA. TRBV12-2 has pseudogene status. The clonotype originates from a man in his fifties or sixties with Merkel cell carcinoma. The CDR3 here reads CASRETSGSYNEQFF. The sequence in DNA is TGTGCAAGTCGCGAGACTAGCGGGAGCTACAATGAGCAGTTCTTC.